This T cell receptor beta chain was identified during a study of shared clonotypes between healthy human individuals. Study findings and constraints: Rarefaction exposed incomplete sorted-subset sequencing despite large depth. Clonotypes shared by all four sorted-subset donors had higher generation probabilities than non-shared clonotypes.

Positive CCR7 selection of CD45RO-negative cells yielded the naive CD8 cells, and terminally differentiated effector memory CD45RA+ cells were excluded. Assay execution took place at the deep level. Using 200 ng DNA, tens of thousands of T cell genomes, the sorted-subset replicate PCRs were run. Sequencing was performed with immunoSEQ multiplex PCR; in TCRdb, only in-frame clones are kept and a portion is missing. This table holds 2 million or so clones, roughly 94% found once. On this clone: The antigen remains unidentified.

V was pared by 3 bases and J by 0 bases, with 2 bases of the junction left unmatched. CDR3 length equals 15 residues. Germline CDR1 reads LGHNA; CDR2 reads YSLEER. The genes are TRBV4-3 and TRBJ1-5, with TRBD1 matching over 7 bases. The sequence was obtained from a man in his late teens or twenties in good health. What was sequenced was naive CD8+ T cells sorted from blood. As DNA, the CDR3 is TGCGCCAGCAGCCATGACAGGGATAGCAATCAGCCCCAGCATTTT. Translated, it gives CASSHDRDSNQPQHF.